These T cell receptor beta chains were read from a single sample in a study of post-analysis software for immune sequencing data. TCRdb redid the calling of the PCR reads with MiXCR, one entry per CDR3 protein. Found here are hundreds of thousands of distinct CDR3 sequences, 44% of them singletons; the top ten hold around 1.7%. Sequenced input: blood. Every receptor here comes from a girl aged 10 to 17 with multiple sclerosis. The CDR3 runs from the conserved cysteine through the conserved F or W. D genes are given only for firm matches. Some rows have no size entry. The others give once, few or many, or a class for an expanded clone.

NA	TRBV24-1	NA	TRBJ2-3	TGTGCCACCAGTGATCAGTGGGGGACAGATACGCAGTATTTT	CATSDQWGTDTQYF
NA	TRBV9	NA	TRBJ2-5	TGTGCCAGCAGCAGGGTCGGGGGGCGTGGGGAGACCCAGTACTTC	CASSRVGGRGETQYF
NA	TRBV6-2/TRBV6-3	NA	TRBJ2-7	TGTGCCAGCATAGATTACAGGGAGAGCTCCTACGAGCAGTATTTC	CASIDYRESSYEQYF
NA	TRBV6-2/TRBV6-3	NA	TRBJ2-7	TGTGCCAGCAGTTACTGGGTCCCTACCTACGAGCAGTACTTC	CASSYWVPTYEQYF
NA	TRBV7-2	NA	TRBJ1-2	TGTGCCAGCAGCCCAGGGGTCGGGGGGAGGTATGGCTACACCTTC	CASSPGVGGRYGYTF
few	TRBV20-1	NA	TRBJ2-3	TGCAGTGCTAGGACCCAGGCTAGCACAGATACGCAGTATTTT	CSARTQASTDTQYF
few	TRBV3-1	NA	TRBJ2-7	TGTGCCAGCAGCCAAGATCGGGCAGGGGTTTCCTACGAGCAGTACTTC	CASSQDRAGVSYEQYF
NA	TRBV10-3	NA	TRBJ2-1	TGTGCCATCAGGACCCAGGGTGGCTCCTACAATGAGCGGTTCTTC	CAIRTQGGSYNERFF
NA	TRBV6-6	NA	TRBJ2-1	TGTGCCAGCAGATTCGACGGGGAAGGCTCCTACAATGAGCAGTTCTTC	CASRFDGEGSYNEQFF
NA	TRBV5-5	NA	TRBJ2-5	TGTGCCAGCAGCTTGGCCTGGGGGACGGAGACCCAGTACTTC	CASSLAWGTETQYF
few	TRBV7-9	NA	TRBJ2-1	TGTGCCAGCAGCCTTCAGGAACGCTCCTACAATGAGCAGTTCTTC	CASSLQERSYNEQFF
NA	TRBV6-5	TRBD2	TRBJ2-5	TGTGCCAGCAGTTACTCGAATGCGGGAGAGCAGTACTTC	CASSYSNAGEQYF
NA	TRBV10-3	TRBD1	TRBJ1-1	TGTGCCATCAGTGAACAGGGGCTGAACACTGAAGCTTTCTTT	CAISEQGLNTEAFF
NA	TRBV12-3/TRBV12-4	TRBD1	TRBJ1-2	TGTGCCAGCAGTTCAACAGGGGGAATTGGTGGCTACACCTTC	CASSSTGGIGGYTF
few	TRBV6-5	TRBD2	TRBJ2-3	TGTGCCAGCAGACTCGGACTAGCGGGATCATCAGATACGCAGTATTTT	CASRLGLAGSSDTQYF
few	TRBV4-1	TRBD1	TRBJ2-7	TGCGCCAGCAGCCATCCACAGGGGGAGCAGTACTTC	CASSHPQGEQYF
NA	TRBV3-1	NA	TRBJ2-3	TGTGCCAGCAGCCAGAGCCCGACGGAGGATACGCAGTATTTT	CASSQSPTEDTQYF
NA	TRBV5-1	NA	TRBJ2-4	TGCGCCAGCAGCTTGGGAATACAGGTAGCTATGGGAATGGAGCAGTACTTC	CASSLGIQVAMGMEQYF
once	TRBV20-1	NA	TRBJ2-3	TGCGGTGCTAGGATAGTCAGGGTTTTAACAGATACGCAGTATTTT	CGARIVRVLTDTQYF
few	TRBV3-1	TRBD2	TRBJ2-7	TGTGCCAGCAGCCTTCGGGAGGAGCCCTACGAGCAGTACTTC	CASSLREEPYEQYF